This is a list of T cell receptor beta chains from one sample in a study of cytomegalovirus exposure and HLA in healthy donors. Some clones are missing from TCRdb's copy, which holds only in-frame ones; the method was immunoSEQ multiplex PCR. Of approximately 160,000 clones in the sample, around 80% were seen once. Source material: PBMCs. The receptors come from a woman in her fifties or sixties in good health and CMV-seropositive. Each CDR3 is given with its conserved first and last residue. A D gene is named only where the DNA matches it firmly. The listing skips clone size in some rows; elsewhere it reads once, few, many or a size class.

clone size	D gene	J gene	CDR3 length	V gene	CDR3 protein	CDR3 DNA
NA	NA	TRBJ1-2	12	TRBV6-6	CASSDNSRGYTF	TGTGCCAGCTCCGATAACTCCAGGGGCTACACCTTC
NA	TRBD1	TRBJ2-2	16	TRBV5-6	CASSGPGQGYTGELFF	TGTGCCAGCAGTGGCCCGGGACAGGGATACACCGGGGAGCTGTTTTTT
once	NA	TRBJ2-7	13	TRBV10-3	CAISVKGGDEQYF	TGTGCCATCAGTGTGAAGGGCGGGGACGAGCAGTACTTC
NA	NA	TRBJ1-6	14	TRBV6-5	CASLPGGLDSPLHF	TGTGCCAGCCTCCCAGGAGGTTTGGATTCACCCCTCCACTTT
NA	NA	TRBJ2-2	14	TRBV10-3	CAISERQDTGELFF	TGTGCCATCAGTGAACGGCAGGACACCGGGGAGCTGTTTTTT
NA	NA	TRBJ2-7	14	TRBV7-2	CASSSRQGGSEQYF	TGTGCCAGCAGCTCCCGACAGGGAGGTAGCGAGCAGTACTTC
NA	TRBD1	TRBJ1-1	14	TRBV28	CASSFEGARTEAFF	TGTGCCAGCAGTTTTGAGGGGGCGAGGACTGAAGCTTTCTTT
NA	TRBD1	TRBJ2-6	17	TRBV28	CASSDRGGTSGANVLTF	TGTGCCAGCAGCGACAGGGGGGGGACTTCTGGGGCCAACGTCCTGACTTTC
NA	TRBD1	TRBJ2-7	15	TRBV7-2	CASSFGQGAAWEQYF	TGTGCCAGCAGCTTCGGACAGGGGGCGGCTTGGGAGCAGTACTTC
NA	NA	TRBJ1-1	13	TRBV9	CASGDGANTEAFF	TGTGCCAGCGGAGATGGCGCGAACACTGAAGCTTTCTTT
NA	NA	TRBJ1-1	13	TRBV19	CARSINRNTEAFF	TGTGCCAGAAGCATTAACAGGAACACTGAAGCTTTCTTT
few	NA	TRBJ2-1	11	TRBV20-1	CSAGARDEQFF	TGCAGTGCGGGAGCCCGCGATGAGCAGTTCTTC
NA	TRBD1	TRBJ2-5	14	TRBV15	CATRKDRAQETQYF	TGTGCCACCAGAAAGGACAGGGCTCAAGAGACCCAGTACTTC
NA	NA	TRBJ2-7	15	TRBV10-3	CAIRVRGGTSYEQYF	TGTGCCATCAGGGTCCGGGGCGGGACGTCCTACGAGCAGTACTTC
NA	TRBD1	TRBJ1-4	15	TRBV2	CASRNLQGFNEKLFF	TGTGCCAGCAGAAACCTACAGGGGTTTAATGAAAAACTGTTTTTT
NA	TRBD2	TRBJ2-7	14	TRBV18	CASSPTSGGAEQYF	TGTGCCAGCTCACCTACTAGCGGGGGGGCCGAGCAGTACTTC
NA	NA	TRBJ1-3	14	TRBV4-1	CASSQPGTLTSLYF	TGCGCCAGCAGCCAACCCGGGACATTGACGTCTCTATATTTT
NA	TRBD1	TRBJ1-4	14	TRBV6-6	CASSWTGGREKLFF	TGTGCCAGCAGTTGGACAGGGGGAAGGGAAAAACTGTTTTTT
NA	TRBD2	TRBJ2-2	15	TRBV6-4	CASRILAGAGGELFF	TGTGCCAGCAGAATTCTAGCGGGAGCCGGCGGGGAGCTGTTTTTT
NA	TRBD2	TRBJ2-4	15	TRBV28	CASSLQRGTKNIQYF	TGTGCCAGCAGTTTACAGCGGGGTACCAAAAACATTCAGTACTTC
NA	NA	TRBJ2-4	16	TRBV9	CASSVTTAGPLNIQYF	TGTGCCAGCAGCGTAACGACCGCGGGCCCGTTAAACATTCAGTACTTC
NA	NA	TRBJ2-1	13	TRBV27	CASSWDIYNEQFF	TGTGCCAGCAGTTGGGACATATACAATGAGCAGTTCTTC
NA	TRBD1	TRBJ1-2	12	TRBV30	CAWRQGARGYTF	TGTGCCTGGAGACAGGGGGCGCGGGGCTACACCTTC
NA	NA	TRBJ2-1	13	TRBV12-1	CASSRTPVGEQFF	TGTGCCAGCAGCCGAACCCCCGTCGGTGAGCAGTTCTTC
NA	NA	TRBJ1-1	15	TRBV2	CASRLRGGEGTEAFF	TGTGCCAGCAGACTAAGGGGGGGCGAGGGGACTGAAGCTTTCTTT
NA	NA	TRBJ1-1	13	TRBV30	CAWTRGGFTEAFF	TGTGCCTGGACCCGGGGGGGTTTCACTGAAGCTTTCTTT
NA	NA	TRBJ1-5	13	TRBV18	CASSPTANQPQHF	TGTGCCAGCTCACCGACAGCCAATCAGCCCCAGCATTTT
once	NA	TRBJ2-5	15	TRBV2	CASSEPGGVQETQYF	TGTGCCAGCAGTGAACCCGGCGGCGTCCAAGAGACCCAGTACTTC
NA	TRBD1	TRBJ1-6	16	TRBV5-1	CASSLELGQTNSPLHF	TGCGCCAGCAGCTTGGAGCTGGGACAGACTAATTCACCCCTCCACTTT
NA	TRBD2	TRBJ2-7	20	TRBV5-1	CASSLSLSVGLAGFVYEQYF	TGCGCCAGCAGCTTGAGTCTATCGGTAGGACTAGCGGGGTTCGTATACGAGCAGTACTTC
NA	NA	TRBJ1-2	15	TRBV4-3	CASSQVGGALYGYTF	TGCGCCAGCAGCCAAGTGGGAGGGGCCCTTTATGGCTACACCTTC
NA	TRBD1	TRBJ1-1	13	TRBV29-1	CSVRPGGATEAFF	TGCAGCGTGAGACCAGGGGGTGCCACTGAAGCTTTCTTT
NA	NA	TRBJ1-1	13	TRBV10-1	CASSEGGYTEAFF	TGCGCCAGCAGTGAGGGGGGCTACACTGAAGCTTTCTTT
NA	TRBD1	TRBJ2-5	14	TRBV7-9	CASSRRTGEETQYF	TGTGCCAGCAGCCGTCGGACAGGGGAGGAGACCCAGTACTTC
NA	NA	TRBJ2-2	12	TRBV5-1	CASSLDSGELFF	TGCGCCAGCAGCTTGGACAGCGGGGAGCTGTTTTTT
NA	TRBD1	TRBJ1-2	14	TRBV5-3	CARSPGTGVSGYTF	TGTGCCAGAAGCCCCGGGACAGGGGTTAGTGGCTACACCTTC
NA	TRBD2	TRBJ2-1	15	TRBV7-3	CASSRTSGAYNEQFF	TGTGCCAGCAGTCGGACTAGCGGGGCTTACAATGAGCAGTTCTTC
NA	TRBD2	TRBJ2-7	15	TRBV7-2	CASSLAWGRVDEQYF	TGTGCCAGCAGCTTAGCGTGGGGGAGGGTAGACGAGCAGTACTTC
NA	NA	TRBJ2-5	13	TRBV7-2	CASQLGTQETQYF	TGTGCCAGCCAACTAGGGACACAAGAGACCCAGTACTTC
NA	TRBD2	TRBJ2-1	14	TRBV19	CASSRGLADNEQFF	TGTGCCAGTAGTAGGGGACTAGCGGACAATGAGCAGTTCTTC